A selection of T cell receptor beta chains follows, all from one sample in a study of identifying expanded T cells in peripheral blood. Libraries were prepared by immunoSEQ multiplex PCR; TCRdb keeps only in-frame clonotypes and omits some of them. The table lists tens of thousands of clones, 84% of them singletons. The sequenced material came from blood. The receptors were gathered from a person aged 18 to 75 in good health. The CDR3 runs from the conserved cysteine through the conserved F or W. D genes are given only for firm matches. Some rows have no size entry. The others give once, few or many, or a class for an expanded clone.

clone size | J gene | D gene | V gene | CDR3 protein | CDR3 DNA
few | TRBJ2-7 | NA | TRBV5-1 | CASSLDSLLSVGEQYF | TGCGCCAGCAGCTTGGATTCACTCCTCTCGGTGGGCGAGCAGTACTTC
NA | TRBJ2-2 | NA | TRBV5-5 | CASSSNTGELFF | TGTGCCAGCAGCTCAAACACCGGGGAGCTGTTTTTT
NA | TRBJ2-7 | NA | TRBV6-5 | CASSWSGEQYF | TGTGCCAGCAGTTGGAGCGGCGAGCAGTACTTC
NA | TRBJ1-2 | TRBD1 | TRBV28 | CASSLGQAYGYTF | TGTGCCAGCAGCCTGGGACAGGCTTATGGCTACACCTTC
NA | TRBJ2-3 | NA | TRBV4-3 | CASSHGQDTQYF | TGCGCCAGCAGCCACGGGCAAGATACGCAGTATTTT
NA | TRBJ2-7 | TRBD1 | TRBV19 | CASSFRTGSYEQYF | TGTGCCAGTAGTTTCCGGACAGGGTCCTACGAGCAGTACTTC
few | TRBJ2-3 | NA | TRBV28 | CASSPFASTDTQYF | TGTGCCAGCAGTCCCTTCGCGAGTACAGATACGCAGTATTTT
NA | TRBJ1-5 | NA | TRBV6-4 | CASNAVWARGNQPQHF | TGTGCCAGCAATGCGGTGTGGGCCCGAGGTAATCAGCCCCAGCATTTT
NA | TRBJ2-5 | TRBD2 | TRBV29-1 | CSVSSGRVGETQYF | TGCAGCGTTTCTAGCGGGAGGGTAGGGGAGACCCAGTACTTC
NA | TRBJ1-2 | NA | TRBV2 | CASTASRGPLTF | TGTGCCAGCACCGCTAGTCGGGGCCCCTTGACGTTC
NA | TRBJ2-1 | NA | TRBV7-9 | CASRSGTPGKFEQFF | TGTGCCAGCAGGTCCGGGACCCCAGGGAAGTTTGAGCAGTTCTTC
NA | TRBJ2-1 | TRBD2 | TRBV9 | CASSVDPSGSYNEQFF | TGTGCCAGCAGCGTAGACCCTAGCGGTTCCTACAATGAGCAGTTCTTC
NA | TRBJ2-2 | TRBD2 | TRBV6-1 | CASPSGPRGELFF | TGTGCCAGTCCTAGCGGTCCTCGGGGGGAGCTGTTTTTT
few | TRBJ1-3 | NA | TRBV19 | CASSMTSQMLNTIYF | TGTGCCAGTAGTATGACCTCGCAGATGCTAAACACCATATATTTT
NA | TRBJ2-7 | NA | TRBV7-8 | CASSRSIEVGPYEQYF | TGTGCCAGCAGCCGATCAATAGAAGTTGGCCCCTACGAGCAGTACTTC